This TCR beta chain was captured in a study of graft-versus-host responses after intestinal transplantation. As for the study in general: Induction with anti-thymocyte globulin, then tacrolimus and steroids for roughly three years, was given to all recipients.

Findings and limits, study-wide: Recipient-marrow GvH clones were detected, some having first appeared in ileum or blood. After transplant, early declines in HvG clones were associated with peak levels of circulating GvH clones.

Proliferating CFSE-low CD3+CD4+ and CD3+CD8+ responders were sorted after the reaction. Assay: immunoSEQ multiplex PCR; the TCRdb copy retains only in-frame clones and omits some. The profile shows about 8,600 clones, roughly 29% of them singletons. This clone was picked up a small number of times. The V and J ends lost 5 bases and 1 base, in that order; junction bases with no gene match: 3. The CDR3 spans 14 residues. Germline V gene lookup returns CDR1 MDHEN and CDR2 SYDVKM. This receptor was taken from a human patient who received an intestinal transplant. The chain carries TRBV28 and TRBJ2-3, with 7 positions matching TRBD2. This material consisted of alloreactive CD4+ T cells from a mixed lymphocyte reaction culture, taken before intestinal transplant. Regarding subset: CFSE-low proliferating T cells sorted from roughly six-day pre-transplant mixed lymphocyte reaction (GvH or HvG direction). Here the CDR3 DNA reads TGTGCCAGCAGTCGGAGCGGGGGCACAGATACGCAGTATTTT. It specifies CASSRSGGTDTQYF.